This T cell receptor beta chain was identified during a study of T-cell memory formation after mild COVID-19. Study outcomes and limitations: Within pre-infection memory, some responding clones were found, suggesting cross-reactive memory joined. Shrinking CD4+ clones were chiefly CM and EM; CD8+ ones were chiefly EMRA.

The CDR3 loop spans 14 amino acids. The ends were cut back, 1 base at V and 0 bases at J, with 6 bases in the middle. In germline, CDR1 is SEHNR, CDR2 FQNEAQ (reference sequence). TCRalpha and TCRbeta libraries used 5'RACE with constant-segment primers and UMIs. TCRdb ran MiXCR on the 5' RACE reads and lists one entry per CDR3 protein. The sample carries tens of thousands of distinct CDR3 sequences, over 12% recorded once. This clonotype appeared a few times. Antigen unknown. The specimen sequenced was PBMCs or a T cell subset sorted from them (not recorded which). This rearrangement joins TRBV7-9 to TRBJ1-1; D is uncertain. The sequence was collected from a young man who had mild COVID-19 (a few samples of this study predate the infection). Cell type and time point are not known. The CDR3 region is CASSLDRLNTEAFF. In nucleotides, the CDR3 is TGTGCCAGCAGCTTAGATAGGCTGAACACTGAAGCTTTCTTT.